The entry below gives a single T cell receptor beta chain sequence along with its context. Its antigen is undetermined. This sample was taken from a study of CD8+CD57+ T cells in acquired aplastic anemia. Overall study: Sorted cells (CD4+ and CD8+) yielded DNA amounts that averaged approximately 3.1 ug. As sequenced from healthy donors, CD4+ cells averaged roughly 11 million reads. Notes on the study in general: The CD8+ Simpson's diversity of patients and controls was not significantly different. Comparison of patients with controls identified some 29 shared CD8+ CDR3 sequences.

The germline V gene encodes CDR1 SGDLS and CDR2 YYNGEE. V dropped 3 bases and J dropped 0 bases, with 9 bases sitting between them. The length of the CDR3 is 14 residues. Genomic DNA acted as the template from which TCR beta VDJ combination and CDR3 sequence profiling were carried out. TCRdb redid the calling of the reads with MiXCR, one entry per CDR3 protein. The sample has around 170,000 distinct CDR3 sequences; 60% to 70% are singletons. The clonotype originates from a human donor in good health. The rearrangement joins TRBV9 to TRBJ2-5; possibly TRBD1 for D (6 bases). Specimen: sorted CD4+, CD8+, or CD8+CD57+ T cells (not recorded which) from PBMCs. CDR3 in amino acids: CASSETGYQETQYF. DNA of the CDR3: TGTGCCAGCAGCGAAACAGGGTACCAAGAGACCCAGTACTTC.